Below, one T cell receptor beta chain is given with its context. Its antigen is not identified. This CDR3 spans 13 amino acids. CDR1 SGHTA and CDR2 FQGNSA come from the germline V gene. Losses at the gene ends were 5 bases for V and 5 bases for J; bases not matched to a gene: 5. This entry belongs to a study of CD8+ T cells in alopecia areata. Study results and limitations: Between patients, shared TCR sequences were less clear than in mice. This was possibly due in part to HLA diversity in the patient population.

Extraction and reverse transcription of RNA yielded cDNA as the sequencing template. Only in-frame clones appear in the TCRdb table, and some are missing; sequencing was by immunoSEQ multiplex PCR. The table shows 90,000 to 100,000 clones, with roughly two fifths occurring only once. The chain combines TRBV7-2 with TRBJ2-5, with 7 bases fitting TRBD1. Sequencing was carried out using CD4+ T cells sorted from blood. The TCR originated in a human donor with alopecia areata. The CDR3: CASSGDSRETQYF. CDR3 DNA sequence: TGTGCCAGCAGCGGGGACAGCCGCGAGACCCAGTACTTC.